This passage covers 27 T cell receptor beta chains from one sample sequenced in a study of control samples from healthy donors and cancer patients. Here immunoSEQ multiplex PCR was the method, and the copy in TCRdb shows in-frame clones only, minus some. The sample holds tens of thousands of clones, about 80% seen once. Sequencing was performed on PBMCs. These receptors originate from a woman between 45 and 60 years old with lung cancer.

CDR3 amino acids: CASSQTWGADTEAFF. DNA of the CDR3: TGTGCCAGCAGCCAGACCTGGGGAGCGGACACTGAAGCTTTCTTT. V and J are TRBV6-5 and TRBJ1-1, with D hard to call. The CDR3 spans 15 residues. The V end was cut by 6 bases, the J end by 3 bases, with 17 bases between. Germline CDR1 reads MNHEY; CDR2 reads SVGAGI.

As for this clone: An end of the junction differs from the germline gene, which may be a read error. The chain recombines TRBV6-1 with TRBJ1-2, with D unresolved. The CDR3 loop spans 12 amino acids. Germline V CDR1 and CDR2: MNHNS, SASEGT. CDR3 loop: CASSEGGRGYTF. Written as DNA, the CDR3 is TGTGCCAGCAGCGAAGGAGGGCGTGGCTACACCTTC.

The chain recombines TRBV28 with TRBJ1-2, with a tentative D call TRBD1 (6 bases). Deletions cut 1 base from V and 6 bases from J, with 15 bases between. The germline gives CDR1 MDHEN, CDR2 SYDVKM. This CDR3 is built from 15 residues. CDR3 sequence reads: CASSLFAAGEHGYTF. The CDR3 nucleotides read TGTGCCAGCAGTTTATTCGCCGCAGGGGAGCATGGCTACACCTTC.

Only one count was recorded for this clone. This chain links TRBV18 with TRBJ2-5; D is uncertain. CDR1 KGHSH and CDR2 LQKENI come from the germline V gene. Trimming stripped 4 bases from V and 3 bases from J, with 3 bases between. This CDR3 is built from 11 residues. The CDR3 reads CASSRKETQYF. In DNA, the CDR3 is TGTGCCAGCTCACGCAAAGAGACCCAGTACTTC.

The chain recombines TRBV30 with TRBJ1-6, with D possibly being TRBD1 (5 bases). The V and J ends lost 8 bases and 7 bases respectively, with 12 bases between them. The germline V gene has CDR1 GTSNPN and CDR2 SVGIG (reference sequence). The CDR3 runs to 12 residues. CDR3 sequence: CARGPQNSPLHF. CDR3 DNA: TGTGCCAGGGGACCGCAAAATTCACCCCTCCACTTT.

The CDR3 here is CASSFLSGTDTQYF. For the CDR3, the DNA is TGTGCCAGCAGTTTTTTGTCAGGAACAGATACGCAGTATTTT. The chain combines TRBV28 with TRBJ2-3; the D is unclear. Germline V CDR1 and CDR2: MDHEN, SYDVKM. V lost 3 bases and J 3 bases, leaving 10 bases between the germline ends. The CDR3 covers 14 residues.

The chain recombines TRBV18 with TRBJ2-2; D is unclear. Trimming took off 5 bases at V and 1 base at J, with 5 bases between the two ends. Germline CDR1 and CDR2: KGHSH and LQKENI. There are 13 residues in the CDR3. Here the CDR3 reads CASSGVNTGELFF. CDR3 sequence (DNA): TGTGCCAGCTCAGGAGTGAACACCGGGGAGCTGTTTTTT.

The chain combines TRBV9 with TRBJ2-3; D remains ambiguous. The V gene lost 0 bases and the J gene lost 4 bases, with 9 bases spanning the gap. CDR1 SGDLS and CDR2 YYNGEE come from the germline V gene. The CDR3 consists of 14 residues. The CDR3 bases are TGTGCCAGCAGCGTAGCTCCGAGCTCAGATACGCAGTATTTT. It specifies CASSVAPSSDTQYF. Combining the CDR3 with reference TRBV9 and TRBJ2-3 gives the whole variable domain DSGVTQTPKHLITATGQRVTLRCSPRSGDLSVYWYQQSLDQGLQFLIQYYNGEERAKGNILERFSAQQFPDLHSELNLSSLELGDSALYFCASSVAPSSDTQYFGPGTRLTVL.

The chain uses TRBV28 and TRBJ1-2; 8 bases align to TRBD1. The CDR3 is 13 residues long. Germline V gives CDR1 MDHEN, CDR2 SYDVKM. Trimming took 6 bases from V and 4 from J; bases not matched to a gene: 4. CDR3 in amino acids: CASRQDRGYGYTF. The CDR3 bases are TGTGCCAGCAGGCAAGACAGGGGCTATGGCTACACCTTC.

This clone was detected once. CDR3 sequence reads: CASSPYGRAMFF. The CDR3 DNA reads TGTGCCAGCAGTCCGTACGGTCGGGCTATGTTTTTT. The chain recombines TRBV28 with TRBJ1-4, with D hard to call. The CDR3 loop spans 12 amino acids. CDR1 and CDR2 from the germline V gene are MDHEN and SYDVKM. V lost 5 bases, J lost 15 bases, and 16 bases lay in between. Complete variable domain (other parts from reference TRBV28 and TRBJ1-4): DVKVTQSSRYLVKRTGEKVFLECVQDMDHENMFWYRQDPGLGLRLIYFSYDVKMKEKGDIPEGYSVSREKKERFSLILESASTNQTSMYLCASSPYGRAMFFGSGTQLSVL.

The gene calls are TRBV30 and TRBJ1-3; 7 bases map to TRBD1. Germline V gene lookup returns CDR1 GTSNPN and CDR2 SVGIG (reference sequence). CDR3 length equals 14 residues. With V trimmed by 4 bases and J by 0 bases, 3 bases remained unmatched. CDR3 in DNA: TGTGCCTGGACGACAGGGATCTCTGGAAACACCATATATTTT. This encodes CAWTTGISGNTIYF.

This clone was seen a few times. This chain joins TRBV7-8 and TRBJ1-4, with unresolved D. The CDR3 sequence is 13 residues long. V was cut by 3 bases and J by 13 bases, with 15 bases left in between. Germline lookup yields CDR1 SGHVS and CDR2 FQNEAQ. CDR3 amino acids: CASSFFPGEGLFF. Written as DNA, the CDR3 is TGTGCCAGCAGCTTTTTCCCCGGGGAAGGACTGTTTTTT. The full variable domain, rest sourced from reference TRBV7-8 and TRBJ1-4, is GAGVSQSPRYKVAKRGQDVALRCDPISGHVSLFWYQQALGQGPEFLTYFQNEAQLDKSGLPSDRFFAERPEGSVSTLKIQRTQQEDSAVYLCASSFFPGEGLFFGSGTQLSVL.

The J gene is TRBJ1-2, the V gene TRBV10-3, with 10 bases matching TRBD1. The CDR3 spans 14 residues. Trimming cost V 4 bases and J 6 bases; bases outside gene matches: 5. The germline V gene has CDR1 ENHRY and CDR2 SYGVKD. CDR3 residues: CAISGQGALNGYTF. CDR3 sequence (DNA): TGTGCCATCAGTGGACAGGGGGCGTTGAATGGCTACACCTTC.

The gene calls are TRBV12-3 or TRBV12-4 and TRBJ2-5; D is unclear. This CDR3 comprises 12 residues. V was clipped by 3 bases and J by 5 bases, with 7 bases between them. In nucleotides, the CDR3 is TGTGCCAGCAGTTTTGTTCCCGAGACCCAGTACTTC. The encoded protein is CASSFVPETQYF.

The chain has TRBV5-1 and TRBJ1-2, with D perhaps matching TRBD1 (5 bases). The V and J ends lost 5 bases and 3 bases respectively, with 14 bases between them. The germline V gene encodes CDR1 SGHRS and CDR2 YFSETQ. The CDR3 contains 14 residues. CDR3 amino acids: CASRSRAIDYGYTF. CDR3 bases: TGCGCCAGCAGGTCCAGGGCTATTGACTATGGCTACACCTTC. The full variable domain, its missing parts supplied by reference TRBV5-1 and TRBJ1-2, is KAGVTQTPRYLIKTRGQQVTLSCSPISGHRSVSWYQQTPGQGLQFLFEYFSETQRNKGNFPGRFSGRQFSNSRSEMNVSTLELGDSALYLCASRSRAIDYGYTFGSGTRLTVV.

The chain combines TRBV27 with TRBJ1-1; D call uncertain. The length of the CDR3 is 19 residues. The V and J ends lost 4 bases and 4 bases respectively, with 28 bases between them. Per germline, CDR1 MNHEY and CDR2 SMNVEV (reference sequence). CDR3 region: CASSYTVSRARLLGTEAFF. The CDR3 region has the DNA TGTGCCAGCAGTTATACGGTGAGCCGGGCCAGACTGCTAGGCACTGAAGCTTTCTTT.

This chain joins TRBV28 and TRBJ1-6, with D possibly matching TRBD1 (6 bases). In germline, CDR1 is MDHEN, CDR2 SYDVKM. The germline V and J ends were trimmed by 4 bases and 4 bases, with 17 bases remaining between them. The CDR3 extends over 17 amino acids. The CDR3 sequence is CASSSSRTVNYNSPLHF. The CDR3 DNA reads TGTGCCAGCAGTTCGTCCCGGACAGTTAATTATAATTCACCCCTCCACTTT.

This clone was found once. The rearrangement uses TRBV6-2 or TRBV6-3 and TRBJ2-3; D remains unclear. Trimming cost V 0 bases and J 0 bases, with 16 bases left between them. This CDR3 region has 18 residues. Germline assignment: CDR1 MNHEY and CDR2 SVGEGT. CDR3 region: CASSYSIMSIQSTDTQYF. CDR3 bases: TGTGCCAGCAGTTACTCGATCATGTCGATACAGAGCACAGATACGCAGTATTTT.

This clone has a handful of counts. V gene TRBV7-3 combines with J gene TRBJ2-2; D perhaps matches TRBD2 (5 bases). The CDR3 is 14 residues long. V lost 5 bases and J 6 bases, leaving 13 bases between the germline ends. Germline assignment: CDR1 SGHTA and CDR2 FQGTGA. The CDR3 loop reads CASSRDRGSGELFF. CDR3 sequence (DNA): TGTGCCAGCAGCCGCGACCGGGGTTCCGGGGAGCTGTTTTTT. Full variable domain (outside the CDR3, taken from reference TRBV7-3 and TRBJ2-2): GAGVSQTPSNKVTEKGKYVELRCDPISGHTALYWYRQSLGQGPEFLIYFQGTGAADDSGLPNDRFFAVRPEGSVSTLKIQRTERGDSAVYLCASSRDRGSGELFFGEGSRLTVL.

The genes are TRBV19 and TRBJ1-5, with TRBD1 matching 11 bases. Trimming removed 3 bases from V and 2 bases from J; junction bases left unmatched: 18. Germline values: CDR1 LNHDA, CDR2 SQIVND (reference sequence). The CDR3 sequence is 21 residues long. The CDR3 is CASSMGVVGQGAKRGNQPQHF. The DNA of the CDR3 is TGTGCCAGTAGTATGGGAGTGGTTGGACAGGGGGCGAAACGAGGCAATCAGCCCCAGCATTTT.

The V and J genes are TRBV2 and TRBJ1-1, with D possibly being TRBD1 (5 bases). V was shortened by 5 bases and J by 4 bases, with 23 bases between the two germline ends. This CDR3 region has 17 residues. CDR1 and CDR2 from the germline V gene are SNHLY and FYNNEI. The CDR3 DNA sequence: TGTGCCAGCAGTCGTCGCGATTTTCAGGGATCCGGCACTGAAGCTTTCTTT. This gives the protein CASSRRDFQGSGTEAFF.

The chain recombines TRBV2 with TRBJ1-5; D is unclear. Trimming stripped 1 base from V and 7 bases from J, with 11 bases between. There are 14 residues in the CDR3. CDR1 and CDR2 from the germline V gene are SNHLY and FYNNEI. The CDR3 protein is CASSEVDGMQPQHF. In DNA, the CDR3 is TGTGCCAGCAGTGAAGTCGACGGGATGCAGCCCCAGCATTTT.

A remark on this clone: This CDR3 is also generated by other DNA sequences in the sample. V and J are TRBV15 and TRBJ1-1, with D unclear. V was pared by 1 base and J by 0 bases, with 9 bases between. Per the germline V gene, CDR1 is LNHNV and CDR2 is YYDKDF (reference sequence). The CDR3 length is 15 residues. The CDR3 DNA follows: TGTGCCACCAGCAGAGGAGGGCAGCTGAACACTGAAGCTTTCTTT. It encodes CATSRGGQLNTEAFF.

The chain uses TRBV19 and TRBJ2-3; maybe TRBD1 (5 bases). The CDR3 runs 14 residues. Germline assignment: CDR1 LNHDA and CDR2 SQIVND (reference sequence). Trimming took off 6 bases at V and 2 bases at J, with 12 bases between the two ends. CDR3 DNA: TGTGCCAGTAGGGGGCCGCAGAACACAGATACGCAGTATTTT. It codes for CASRGPQNTDTQYF. The variable domain in full, completed from reference TRBV19 and TRBJ2-3, reads DGGITQSPKYLFRKEGQNVTLSCEQNLNHDAMYWYRQDPGQGLRLIYYSQIVNDFQKGDIAEGYSVSREKKESFPLTVTSAQKNPTAFYLCASRGPQNTDTQYFGPGTRLTVL.

As DNA, the CDR3 is TGTGCCAGCAGCCTCACGAGAGACGCTGAAGCTTTCTTT. Amino acid sequence: CASSLTRDAEAFF. This chain uses TRBV14 with TRBJ1-1; D is undetermined. The CDR3 runs 13 residues. With 4 bases removed from V and 6 bases from J, the gap between germline ends came to 12 bases. Per germline, CDR1 SGHDN and CDR2 FVKESK.

Relative to its sample, this clone is medium-sized. The chain has TRBV7-2 and TRBJ1-6, with D uncertain. Germline-derived CDR1 and CDR2 are SGHTA and FQGNSA. CDR3 length equals 12 residues. V was trimmed by 6 bases and J by 9 bases, leaving 9 bases between them. This CDR3 reads CASSLPSSPLHF. The DNA of the CDR3 is TGTGCCAGCAGTCTACCCAGTTCACCCCTCCACTTT.

The chain links TRBV18 to TRBJ2-3; TRBD1 might be the D (5 bases). Trimming took off 10 bases at V and 3 bases at J, with 20 bases between the two ends. The CDR3 consists of 15 residues. Germline V gene sequence: CDR1 KGHSH, CDR2 LQKENI. The CDR3 reads CATPIQGLDTDTQYF. CDR3 in DNA: TGTGCCACCCCGATTCAGGGCTTGGATACAGATACGCAGTATTTT.